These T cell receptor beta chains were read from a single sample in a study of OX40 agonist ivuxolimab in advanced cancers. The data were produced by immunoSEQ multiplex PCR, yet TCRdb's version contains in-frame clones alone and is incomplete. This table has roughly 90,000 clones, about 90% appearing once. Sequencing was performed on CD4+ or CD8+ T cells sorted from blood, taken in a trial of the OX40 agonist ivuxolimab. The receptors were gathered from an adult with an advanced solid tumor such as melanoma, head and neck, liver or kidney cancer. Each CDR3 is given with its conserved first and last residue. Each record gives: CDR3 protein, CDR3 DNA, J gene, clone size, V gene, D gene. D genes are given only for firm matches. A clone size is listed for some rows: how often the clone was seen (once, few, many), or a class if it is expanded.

CASSAYRDNYGYTF	TGCGCCAGCTCAGCTTATAGGGATAACTATGGCTACACCTTC	TRBJ1-2	once	TRBV5-1	NA
CASSLGINTEAFF	TGTGCCAGCAGTTTGGGGATTAACACTGAAGCTTTCTTT	TRBJ1-1	NA	TRBV27	NA
CASSERGQGTGELFF	TGTGCCAGCAGTGAAAGGGGGCAGGGCACCGGGGAGCTGTTTTTT	TRBJ2-2	NA	TRBV6-1	TRBD1
CASSLGPLTEKLFF	TGTGCCAGCAGCTTGGGCCCTTTGACTGAAAAACTGTTTTTT	TRBJ1-4	NA	TRBV7-2	NA
CASKGGPSTDTQYF	TGTGCCAGCAAAGGGGGACCGAGCACAGATACGCAGTATTTT	TRBJ2-3	NA	TRBV2	NA
CASSSTGSVYNEQFF	TGTGCCAGCAGTTCGACAGGGAGCGTTTACAATGAGCAGTTCTTC	TRBJ2-1	once	TRBV27	TRBD1
CASASGSSSYNEQFF	TGTGCCAGCGCTAGCGGGAGTAGCTCCTACAATGAGCAGTTCTTC	TRBJ2-1	NA	TRBV9	TRBD2
CASSLIRRGQGDTQYF	TGTGCCAGCAGCTTAATCCGACGGGGACAGGGAGATACGCAGTATTTT	TRBJ2-3	NA	TRBV7-6	TRBD1
CASSLSWLAGQTYEQYF	TGTGCCAGCAGCTTAAGCTGGCTAGCGGGCCAGACCTACGAGCAGTACTTC	TRBJ2-7	NA	TRBV7-9	TRBD2
CASSLRGPPDGVGELFF	TGCGCCAGCAGCCTCCGAGGGCCTCCTGATGGGGTGGGGGAGCTGTTTTTT	TRBJ2-2	NA	TRBV5-1	NA
CSVRTATEAFF	TGCAGTGTCCGGACAGCCACTGAAGCTTTCTTT	TRBJ1-1	few	TRBV20-1	NA
CASSLGGRNQPQHF	TGTGCCAGCAGTTTAGGGGGACGGAATCAGCCCCAGCATTTT	TRBJ1-5	NA	TRBV27	NA
CSVEGDGEKLFF	TGCAGCGTTGAAGGGGATGGTGAAAAACTGTTTTTT	TRBJ1-4	NA	TRBV29-1	NA
CASSVLAGAGETQYF	TGTGCCAGCAGCGTACTAGCGGGAGCGGGAGAGACCCAGTACTTC	TRBJ2-5	NA	TRBV7-9	TRBD2
CATRNRGQETQYF	TGTGCCACCCGTAACAGGGGCCAAGAGACCCAGTACTTC	TRBJ2-5	NA	TRBV6-5	TRBD1
CASSQLVQKSGSSYNEQFF	TGCGCCAGCAGCCAATTGGTGCAGAAAAGCGGGAGCTCCTACAATGAGCAGTTCTTC	TRBJ2-1	NA	TRBV4-1	TRBD2
CASSLGTGEEQYF	TGTGCCAGCAGTTTAGGGACAGGGGAAGAGCAGTACTTC	TRBJ2-5	NA	TRBV27	TRBD1
CASSHTGELFF	TGTGCCAGCAGCCACACCGGGGAGCTGTTTTTT	TRBJ2-2	NA	TRBV11-2	NA
CASSPPTDTSGNTIYF	TGTGCCAGCTCACCACCGACAGATACCTCTGGAAACACCATATATTTT	TRBJ1-3	NA	TRBV18	NA
CASSLLSGTDTQYF	TGTGCCAGCAGTCTACTCTCAGGCACAGATACGCAGTATTTT	TRBJ2-3	NA	TRBV7-2	NA
CASSLRGTPMEQFF	TGTGCCAGCAGTTTACGGGGGACCCCCATGGAGCAGTTCTTC	TRBJ2-1	NA	TRBV28	NA
CASSSDQGTQYF	TGTGCCAGCAGCTCGGACCAGGGGACCCAGTACTTC	TRBJ2-5	NA	TRBV7-2	NA
CASIGRGDVAKNIQYF	TGTGCCAGTATAGGCAGGGGAGATGTGGCCAAAAACATTCAGTACTTC	TRBJ2-4	few	TRBV19	NA
CASNPTGLTGELFF	TGTGCCAGCAACCCGACAGGGTTGACCGGGGAGCTGTTTTTT	TRBJ2-2	NA	TRBV6-6	TRBD1
CASSAWDSQETQYF	TGTGCCAGCAGCGCTTGGGACAGCCAAGAGACCCAGTACTTC	TRBJ2-5	NA	TRBV11-2	TRBD1
CASSAGQGIYEQYF	TGCGCCAGCAGCGCGGGACAGGGGATCTACGAGCAGTACTTC	TRBJ2-7	NA	TRBV5-1	TRBD1
CAGSGDPSNQPQHF	TGTGCCGGATCAGGGGACCCGAGCAATCAGCCCCAGCATTTT	TRBJ1-5	NA	TRBV6-6	NA
CASSTRGEQTEAFF	TGCGCCAGCAGCACCCGGGGGGAACAAACTGAAGCTTTCTTT	TRBJ1-1	NA	TRBV4-1	NA
CASSSGTSGYEQYF	TGTGCCAGCAGCTCCGGGACCAGCGGCTACGAGCAGTACTTC	TRBJ2-7	NA	TRBV7-9	NA
CASSLEGGDSYEQYF	TGTGCCAGCAGCTTAGAAGGCGGCGACTCCTACGAGCAGTACTTC	TRBJ2-7	NA	TRBV7-9	NA
CASSLAPGAGELFF	TGCGCCAGCAGCTTAGCCCCCGGGGCCGGGGAGCTGTTTTTT	TRBJ2-2	NA	TRBV5-1	NA
CASSSGTGTGNYNEQFF	TGCGCCAGCAGCTCAGGAACCGGGACAGGGAACTACAATGAGCAGTTCTTC	TRBJ2-1	NA	TRBV5-1	TRBD1
CASSLGQGDYEQYF	TGCGCCAGCAGCTTGGGGCAGGGTGATTACGAGCAGTACTTC	TRBJ2-7	NA	TRBV5-1	NA
CASSLVYSGSAYEQYF	TGTGCCAGCAGCTTAGTGTATTCGGGGTCAGCCTACGAGCAGTACTTC	TRBJ2-7	NA	TRBV11-2	NA
CASSEGQGFRRTEAFF	TGTGCCAGCAGCGAGGGACAGGGGTTCCGTCGGACTGAAGCTTTCTTT	TRBJ1-1	NA	TRBV11-1	TRBD1
CASSPLAGGVIEQFF	TGTGCCAGCAGCCCCCTAGCGGGAGGGGTTATTGAGCAGTTCTTC	TRBJ2-1	NA	TRBV7-3	TRBD2
CASSSRVSGEQYF	TGTGCCAGCAGCTCTCGAGTGTCGGGGGAGCAGTACTTC	TRBJ2-7	NA	TRBV11-3	NA
CASSSPAQPQHF	TGTGCCAGCAGTTCCCCAGCTCAGCCCCAGCATTTT	TRBJ1-5	NA	TRBV27	NA
CASSLGYSYEQYF	TGTGCCAGCAGCTTGGGTTACTCCTACGAGCAGTACTTC	TRBJ2-7	NA	TRBV5-8	NA
CASSLVGQGISYGYTF	TGTGCCAGCAGCTTAGTGGGACAGGGGATTAGCTATGGCTACACCTTC	TRBJ1-2	NA	TRBV7-8	TRBD1
CSVRTDTYEQYF	TGCAGCGTCAGGACGGATACCTACGAGCAGTACTTC	TRBJ2-7	NA	TRBV29-1	NA
CASSLTSGDYNEQFF	TGTGCCAGCAGCCTGACTAGCGGGGACTACAATGAGCAGTTCTTC	TRBJ2-1	NA	TRBV9	TRBD2
CASSDRNPVGRRYEQYF	TGTGCCAGCAGCGACCGAAACCCAGTCGGGAGGAGGTACGAGCAGTACTTC	TRBJ2-7	NA	TRBV9	TRBD2
CASSITGDYGYTF	TGTGCCAGCAGTATCACAGGGGACTATGGCTACACCTTC	TRBJ1-2	few	TRBV27	TRBD1
CASSGSDSITNEQFF	TGTGCCAGCAGCGGAAGTGATAGTATTACCAATGAGCAGTTCTTC	TRBJ2-1	NA	TRBV11-2	NA
CASSRRGPSYEQYF	TGTGCCAGCAGCCGCCGGGGCCCCTCCTACGAGCAGTACTTC	TRBJ2-7	NA	TRBV7-8	NA
CASSGTGSLGPQHF	TGTGCCAGCAGCGGGACAGGGAGCCTTGGGCCCCAGCATTTT	TRBJ1-5	once	TRBV9	TRBD1
CASSPRRGGYNEQFF	TGTGCCAGCAGTCCCAGGAGGGGGGGGTACAATGAGCAGTTCTTC	TRBJ2-1	NA	TRBV6-5	NA
CAWIRYSPGELFF	TGTGCCTGGATTCGGTACTCCCCCGGGGAGCTGTTTTTT	TRBJ2-2	NA	TRBV30	NA
CASSPASGGWDEQFF	TGTGCCAGCAGCCCCGCTAGCGGTGGGTGGGATGAGCAGTTCTTC	TRBJ2-1	NA	TRBV7-9	TRBD2
CASSEGTTPPITFF	TGCGCCAGCAGTGAAGGCACAACCCCGCCGATAACTTTCTTT	TRBJ1-1	NA	TRBV10-1	NA
CASRVWERPEQYF	TGTGCCAGCAGGGTTTGGGAGCGCCCCGAGCAGTACTTC	TRBJ2-7	NA	TRBV2	NA
CASSGAGVYNEQFF	TGTGCCAGCAGTGGGGCGGGAGTCTACAATGAGCAGTTCTTC	TRBJ2-1	NA	TRBV25-1	TRBD2
CASSRSGGETQYF	TGTGCCAGCTCACGATCCGGCGGGGAGACCCAGTACTTC	TRBJ2-5	NA	TRBV18	NA
CASSLEPPRQGYDEQYF	TGTGCCAGCAGCTTAGAACCACCCAGGCAGGGTTATGACGAGCAGTACTTC	TRBJ2-7	NA	TRBV7-8	NA
CAWAGHRRGYTF	TGTGCCTGGGCGGGACACCGGAGAGGCTACACCTTC	TRBJ1-2	once	TRBV30	NA
CASRKTGSQETQYF	TGTGCCAGCAGAAAGACAGGCTCCCAAGAGACCCAGTACTTC	TRBJ2-5	NA	TRBV6-1	NA
CASSYSGTASYEQYF	TGTGCCAGCAGTTACTCGGGGACAGCCTCCTACGAGCAGTACTTC	TRBJ2-7	once	TRBV6-5	TRBD1
CASRGDTEAFF	TGTGCCAGCAGGGGTGACACTGAAGCTTTCTTT	TRBJ1-1	NA	TRBV2	NA
CASSLDLAGGVETQYF	TGCGCCAGCAGCTTGGATCTAGCGGGAGGCGTGGAGACCCAGTACTTC	TRBJ2-5	NA	TRBV5-1	TRBD2